The rows below give T cell receptor beta chains drawn from one sample of a study of cytomegalovirus exposure and HLA in healthy donors. Profiling relied on immunoSEQ multiplex PCR, and the TCRdb table lists in-frame clones only, not all of them. The data hold over 110,000 clones, with more than 85% observed a single time. Specimen: PBMCs. The receptors come from a man between 18 and 29 years old in good health and CMV-seropositive. Both conserved end residues are part of each CDR3. Each record gives: J gene, V gene, CDR3 protein.

TRBJ2-5 | TRBV7-9 | CASSLTGRVTETQYF
TRBJ2-5 | TRBV7-9 | CASSSWDNQETQYF
TRBJ1-1 | TRBV28 | CASSLPKRDKNTEAFF
TRBJ1-2 | TRBV27 | CASRTASQGTLNYGYTF
TRBJ1-5 | TRBV7-8 | CASSRQGLVSNQPQHF
TRBJ2-7 | TRBV11-3 | CASSLVGGYPLEQYF
TRBJ1-1 | TRBV2 | CASSRRPSGENTEAFF
TRBJ2-7 | TRBV7-8 | CASSLGSTRTSGSYEQYF
TRBJ1-3 | TRBV10-2 | CASSPTGDGNTIYF
TRBJ1-2 | TRBV25-1 | CASSDPTLGGAHYGYTF
TRBJ2-3 | TRBV5-5 | CASSPLAGYTDTQYF
TRBJ2-1 | TRBV5-1 | CASSSTSGTYNEQFF